This T cell receptor (beta chain) derives from a study of CDR3 diversity in severe acne (dated 2019 in TCRdb). The library was prepared using PCR. The reads were generated on an Illumina HiSeq 2000. TCRdb reran the public reads through fastp at Q25 and MiXCR, keeping productive beta chains. Every entry covers one CDR3 protein and lists the most common genes and DNA from its rows. Within this sample are almost 85,000 distinct CDR3 sequences, with over 40% of them counted one time only. Jointly, the top ten make up 13% to 15% of the sample. Concerning this clonotype itself: The antigen this receptor binds is unknown. Nothing much larger sits one base from this clone, and base qualities are not available.

V and J are trimmed by 6 bases and 4 bases, and the gene matches miss 9 bases of the junction. Including cysteine and phenylalanine, the CDR3 has 15 amino acids. Just CDR3 DNA is preserved here, 45 bases in frame from base 1. CDR1 and CDR2 (MGHDK, SYGVNS) derive from the germline V gene. This sequence was found in a male donor in good health, without acne. The material sequenced was blood. The rearrangement joined TRBV25-1 to TRBJ2-3, with 8 bases in between that match TRBD1. The sequenced DNA is TGTGCCAGCAGCCAGTCAGGGGGCGCCCCAGATACGCAGTATTTT. It translates as CASSQSGGAPDTQYF. With the portions outside the CDR3 filled from the reference TRBV25-1 and TRBJ2-3 genes, the complete variable region becomes EADIYQTPRYLVIGTGKKITLECSQTMGHDKMYWYQQDPGMELHLIHYSYGVNSTEKGDLSSESTVSRIRTEHFPLTLESARPSHTSQYLCASSQSGGAPDTQYFGPGTRLTVL.